The 10 T cell receptor beta chains below come from one sample, sequenced in a study of T cells in tuberculosis. The repertoire was sequenced with immunoSEQ multiplex PCR; TCRdb's copy has only in-frame clones and lacks some. Altogether around 25,000 clones are present, about 92% being singletons, with the ten largest covering about a sixth. The sample comprised PBMCs. These TCRs come from a donor aged 10-29 years with latent tuberculosis or without tuberculosis infection. Some clones in this sample may be carry-over from other donors' samples.

The chain has TRBV6-1 and TRBJ2-7; 12 bases map to TRBD1. The CDR3 extends over 15 amino acids. Germline lookup yields CDR1 MNHNS and CDR2 SASEGT. With V trimmed by 1 base and J by 3 bases, 1 base remained unmatched. CDR3 bases: TGTGCCAGCAGTGAAGGGGACAGGGGGCTCTACGAGCAGTACTTC. Its translation: CASSEGDRGLYEQYF.

The chain couples TRBV2 to TRBJ1-5; tentatively, D is TRBD1 (6 bases). Germline V gene sequence: CDR1 SNHLY, CDR2 FYNNEI. CDR3 length: 17 amino acids. Trimming cost V 4 bases and J 6 bases, with 22 bases left between them. The CDR3 bases are TGTGCCAGCAGTGCTTCTCAGGCGGTCAGGGGCGGTCAGCCCCAGCATTTT. Its translation: CASSASQAVRGGQPQHF.

The chain employs TRBV9 and TRBJ2-7; 8 positions agree with TRBD2. This CDR3 is 16 amino acids long. V lost 1 base, J lost 4 bases, and 10 bases stayed unmatched. The V gene's germline CDR1 is SGDLS and CDR2 YYNGEE. CDR3 amino acids: CASSVQFGGARYEQYF. CDR3 sequence (DNA): TGTGCCAGCAGCGTACAATTCGGGGGGGCAAGGTACGAGCAGTACTTC.

The rearrangement uses TRBV5-1 and TRBJ1-1; D gene uncertain. Trimming left V 1 base short and J 0 bases short, with 7 bases between. The CDR3 extends over 14 amino acids. Germline loops: CDR1 SGHRS, CDR2 YFSETQ. The CDR3 region has the DNA TGCGCCAGCAGCTTGACAGTCATGAACACTGAAGCTTTCTTT. It translates to CASSLTVMNTEAFF.

The rearrangement uses TRBV27 and TRBJ1-3; tentatively, D is TRBD1 (5 bases). V was shortened by 4 bases and J by 2 bases, with 12 bases between the two germline ends. The CDR3 has 15 residues. Germline CDR1 reads MNHEY; CDR2 reads SMNVEV (reference sequence). CDR3 in amino acids: CASSSSGRTGNTIYF. The CDR3 DNA sequence: TGTGCCAGCAGTTCTTCAGGGAGGACTGGAAACACCATATATTTT.

The chain couples TRBV5-1 to TRBJ1-4, with TRBD1 matching over 7 bases. Germline V gene lookup returns CDR1 SGHRS and CDR2 YFSETQ. Trimming cost V 4 bases and J 4 bases; bases outside gene matches: 10. The CDR3 loop spans 16 amino acids. In nucleotides, the CDR3 is TGCGCCAGCAGCGGCCCTAGGGACAGTATTAATGAAAAACTGTTTTTT. Residues: CASSGPRDSINEKLFF.

The chain employs TRBV29-1 and TRBJ2-4; maybe TRBD2 (5 bases). The CDR3 length is 13 residues. CDR1 is SQVTM and CDR2 is ANQGSEA in the germline V gene. V was clipped by 6 bases and J by 1 base, with 10 bases between them. CDR3 in amino acids: CSVAGVAKNIQYF. Here the CDR3 DNA reads TGCAGCGTGGCCGGGGTGGCCAAAAACATTCAGTACTTC.

This clone came up once. The chain combines TRBV6-1 with TRBJ1-1; D unresolved. There are 13 residues in the CDR3. Germline V CDR1 and CDR2: MNHNS, SASEGT. V shed 0 bases and J shed 4 bases, with 6 bases lying between them. The CDR3 is CASSEAPSTEAFF. DNA of the CDR3: TGTGCCAGCAGTGAAGCCCCCAGCACTGAAGCTTTCTTT.

V is TRBV5-1 and J is TRBJ1-1; tentatively, D is TRBD1 (6 bases). CDR1 and CDR2 (germline): SGHRS, YFSETQ. CDR3 length: 16 residues. The ends were cut back, 5 bases at V and 1 base at J, with 18 bases in the middle. CDR3 nucleotides: TGCGCCAGCAGTCTTGAGAGGGGGTGGTCGAACACTGAAGCTTTCTTT. This gives the protein CASSLERGWSNTEAFF.

This clone was found once. J is TRBJ1-2 and V is TRBV18, with 10 bases that match TRBD1. CDR3 length: 17 amino acids. Trimming cost V 2 bases and J 10 bases; bases outside gene matches: 16. Germline loops: CDR1 KGHSH, CDR2 LQKENI. The CDR3 region is CASSPSGTRGQGIYYTF. The CDR3 nucleotides are TGTGCCAGCTCACCATCAGGAACGAGGGGACAGGGGATTTACTACACCTTC. The whole variable domain, filled in from reference TRBV18 and TRBJ1-2, reads NAGVMQNPRHLVRRRGQEARLRCSPMKGHSHVYWYRQLPEEGLKFMVYLQKENIIDESGMPKERFSAEFPKEGPSILRIQQVVRGDSAAYFCASSPSGTRGQGIYYTFGSGTRLTVV.